The clone carrying this TCR beta chain appeared a single time. Its antigen is still unknown. Deletions cut 7 bases from V and 10 bases from J, with 20 bases between. Germline assignment: CDR1 MGHDK and CDR2 SYGVNS. The CDR3 covers 14 residues. The data belong to a study of cytotoxic CD8 clonotypes in ibrutinib-treated CLL. Whole-study results and caveats: T-cell clonality at baseline went above that of age-matched healthy donors and rose and fell with circulating CD8+ T-cell counts.

The repertoire was sequenced with immunoSEQ multiplex PCR; TCRdb's copy has only in-frame clones and lacks some. The data hold more than 300,000 clones, with 80% observed a single time. The clonotype originates from a human donor with chronic lymphocytic leukemia. The sample here was PBMCs, taken before ibrutinib treatment. J is TRBJ2-1 and V is TRBV25-1; possibly TRBD2 for D (6 bases). The CDR3 sequence: CASTNRPGEDEQFF. The CDR3, as DNA: TGTGCCAGCACAAACCGCCCCGGGGAGGACGAGCAGTTCTTC.